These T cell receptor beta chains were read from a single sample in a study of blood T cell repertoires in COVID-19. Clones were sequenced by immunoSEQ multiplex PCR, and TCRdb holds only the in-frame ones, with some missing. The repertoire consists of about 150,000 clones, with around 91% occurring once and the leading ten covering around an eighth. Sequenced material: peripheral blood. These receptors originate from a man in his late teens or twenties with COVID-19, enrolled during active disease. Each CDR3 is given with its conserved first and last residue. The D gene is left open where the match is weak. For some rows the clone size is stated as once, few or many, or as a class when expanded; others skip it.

CASSQSGGPETQYF,TGTGCCAGCAGCCAATCGGGGGGGCCGGAGACCCAGTACTTC,.,TRBJ2-5,TRBD2,TRBV3-1/TRBV3-2
CATSRPGLLQETQYF,TGTGCCACCAGCAGACCGGGACTCCTCCAAGAGACCCAGTACTTC,.,TRBJ2-5,.,TRBV15
CASSPGTGGEAFF,TGCGCCAGCAGCCCTGGGACAGGTGGCGAAGCTTTCTTT,.,TRBJ1-1,TRBD1,TRBV5-1
CASSPTLAGGRYEQYF,TGTGCCAGCAGCCCGACCCTGGCGGGAGGCCGCTACGAGCAGTACTTC,once,TRBJ2-7,TRBD2,TRBV13
CASTKGAEELFF,TGTGCCAGTACCAAGGGGGCTGAGGAGCTGTTTTTT,few,TRBJ2-2,TRBD1,TRBV19
CAWIRDRGHGYTF,TGTGCCTGGATCAGGGACAGGGGACATGGCTACACCTTC,.,TRBJ1-2,TRBD1,TRBV30
CAIRTSGRAGNTGELFF,TGTGCCATCAGGACTAGCGGGAGGGCCGGGAACACCGGGGAGCTGTTTTTT,.,TRBJ2-2,TRBD2,TRBV10-3
CASSQELSGGRNEQFF,TGCGCCAGCAGCCAAGAGTTGTCAGGGGGGCGGAATGAGCAGTTCTTC,once,TRBJ2-1,.,TRBV4-1
CASSVGNLLRNTEAFF,TGTGCCAGCAGTGTGGGCAACCTGTTGAGGAACACTGAAGCTTTCTTT,.,TRBJ1-1,.,TRBV6-4
CASSQDPVGRRDQPQHF,TGCGCCAGCAGCCAAGATCCGGTCGGGCGCAGGGATCAGCCCCAGCATTTT,once,TRBJ1-5,.,TRBV4-1
CASSNSYEQYF,TGTGCCAGCAGTAATAGCTACGAGCAGTACTTC,.,TRBJ2-7,.,TRBV6-2/TRBV6-3
CASSTGLAYNEQFF,TGTGCCAGTAGTACGGGACTAGCCTACAATGAGCAGTTCTTC,.,TRBJ2-1,TRBD2,TRBV19
CASSLTLESTDTQYF,TGCGCCAGCAGCTTGACTCTCGAATCCACAGATACGCAGTATTTT,.,TRBJ2-3,.,TRBV5-1
CATWGGGISYEQYF,TGTGCCACTTGGGGGGGCGGAATCTCCTACGAGCAGTACTTC,.,TRBJ2-7,.,TRBV28
CASSQPRQGVSSPLHF,TGTGCCAGCAGCCAACCGAGACAGGGGGTGAGTTCACCCCTCCACTTT,few,TRBJ1-6,TRBD1,TRBV3-1/TRBV3-2
CASSEEGGGRYEQYF,TGCGCCAGCAGTGAGGAAGGGGGGGGCCGCTACGAGCAGTACTTC,.,TRBJ2-7,.,TRBV10-2
CASSLDSSGSTLFYEQYF,TGTGCCAGCAGCTTAGATTCTAGCGGGTCCACCCTCTTTTACGAGCAGTACTTC,.,TRBJ2-7,TRBD2,TRBV11-2
CAISEGLNSGNTIYF,TGTGCCATCAGTGAGGGACTGAACTCTGGAAACACCATATATTTT,.,TRBJ1-3,.,TRBV10-3
CASSSRGISYGYTF,TGTGCCAGCAGCTCCAGGGGAATTAGCTATGGCTACACCTTC,.,TRBJ1-2,.,TRBV5-5
CASSLGMGRGEQYF,TGCGCCAGCAGCTTGGGGATGGGTAGGGGCGAGCAGTACTTC,once,TRBJ2-7,.,TRBV5-1
CASTDPGQGQDYEQYF,TGTGCCAGCACAGACCCCGGACAGGGACAAGACTACGAGCAGTACTTC,.,TRBJ2-7,TRBD1,TRBV2
CASSVASGTEEETQYF,TGTGCCAGCAGCGTAGCTTCCGGGACTGAGGAAGAGACCCAGTACTTC,.,TRBJ2-5,.,TRBV9
CAIRTGVGDEQFF,TGTGCCATACGGACAGGGGTGGGGGATGAGCAGTTCTTC,once,TRBJ2-1,TRBD1,TRBV10-3
CASSYSLDRNTGELFF,TGTGCCAGCAGTTACTCCCTTGACAGGAACACCGGGGAGCTGTTTTTT,.,TRBJ2-2,.,TRBV6-5
CASSTGDRGGEQYF,TGTGCCAGCAGCACCGGAGACAGGGGCGGCGAGCAGTACTTC,.,TRBJ2-7,TRBD1,TRBV3-1/TRBV3-2
CASSQDPTSGNTPYEQYF,TGCGCCAGCAGCCAAGATCCTACTAGCGGGAATACACCCTACGAGCAGTACTTC,.,TRBJ2-7,TRBD2,TRBV4-3
CSVGDRPPHNEQFF,TGCAGCGTGGGGGACAGACCCCCCCACAATGAGCAGTTCTTC,.,TRBJ2-1,TRBD1,TRBV29-1
CASSREGDTEAFF,TGTGCCAGCAGCCGAGAGGGGGACACTGAAGCTTTCTTT,once,TRBJ1-1,.,TRBV13
CASSGTRTGELFF,TGTGCCAGCAGTGGAACTCGCACCGGGGAGCTGTTTTTT,.,TRBJ2-2,.,TRBV2
CAWSVLGTSGEKLFF,TGTGCCTGGAGTGTACTCGGGACTAGCGGTGAAAAACTGTTTTTT,.,TRBJ1-4,.,TRBV30
CASSLGGQGAPNEKLLF,TGTGCCAGCAGCCTTGGCGGACAGGGGGCCCCTAATGAAAAACTGCTTTTT,.,TRBJ1-4,TRBD1,TRBV5-5
CASSSEAITPLHF,TGTGCCAGCAGTTCGGAGGCCATAACACCCCTCCACTTT,.,TRBJ1-6,.,TRBV12-3/TRBV12-4
CASSRGQGGPYNEQFF,TGTGCCAGCTCACGGGGACAGGGAGGTCCATACAATGAGCAGTTCTTC,.,TRBJ2-1,TRBD1,TRBV18
CATSPRTGADIQYF,TGTGCCACCAGCCCTAGGACAGGGGCGGACATTCAGTACTTC,.,TRBJ2-4,TRBD1,TRBV15
CATSDGTGGRQPQHF,TGTGCCACCAGTGATGGGACAGGGGGACGTCAGCCCCAGCATTTT,once,TRBJ1-5,TRBD1,TRBV24-1
CASSQDSGVGHNEQFF,TGCGCCAGCAGCCAAGATTCGGGGGTCGGCCACAATGAGCAGTTCTTC,few,TRBJ2-1,.,TRBV4-3
CASSQRTRNEQFF,TGTGCCAGCAGCCAACGGACTAGGAATGAGCAGTTCTTC,.,TRBJ2-1,TRBD2,TRBV3-1/TRBV3-2
CAISESKPDGANVLTF,TGTGCCATCAGTGAGTCGAAGCCCGATGGGGCCAACGTCCTGACTTTC,.,TRBJ2-6,.,TRBV10-3
CASSQETVPKGWRSEAFF,TGCGCCAGCAGCCAGGAGACAGTTCCTAAAGGGTGGCGCTCTGAAGCTTTCTTT,.,TRBJ1-1,.,TRBV4-1
CASSYGTSGGLSTDTQYF,TGTGCCAGCAGCTACGGGACTAGCGGGGGCCTTAGCACAGATACGCAGTATTTT,few,TRBJ2-3,TRBD2,TRBV7-2
CASSLGGFSYNEQFF,TGTGCCAGCAGCTTAGGCGGATTCTCCTACAATGAGCAGTTCTTC,.,TRBJ2-1,.,TRBV7-2
CASSHTRSAGELFF,TGTGCCAGCAGCCATACTAGATCGGCCGGGGAGCTGTTTTTT,.,TRBJ2-2,.,TRBV5-6
CASSLGLGTGVYTQYF,TGTGCCAGCAGCTTGGGGCTTGGGACTGGCGTATATACGCAGTATTTT,.,TRBJ2-3,.,TRBV7-6
CASSLGTELYEQYF,TGCGCCAGCAGCTTGGGGACAGAACTGTACGAGCAGTACTTC,.,TRBJ2-7,.,TRBV5-1
CASSPHSEKLFF,TGTGCCAGCTCACCACATTCGGAAAAACTGTTTTTT,.,TRBJ1-4,.,TRBV18
CAWRAQGQPPYEQYF,TGTGCCTGGAGGGCGCAGGGGCAACCCCCCTACGAGCAGTACTTC,.,TRBJ2-7,.,TRBV30
CATSGVAGGLSIQYF,TGTGCCACCAGCGGGGTAGCGGGAGGGCTAAGCATTCAGTACTTC,.,TRBJ2-4,TRBD2,TRBV15
CAWRRGRAPANYGYTF,TGTGCCTGGAGACGGGGTCGGGCACCTGCTAACTATGGCTACACCTTC,.,TRBJ1-2,.,TRBV30
CASRGSVRDGFITNYGYTF,TGTGCCAGCCGGGGGTCCGTCCGGGACGGCTTCATTACTAACTATGGCTACACCTTC,.,TRBJ1-2,.,TRBV19
CASSQEPTGEETQYF,TGTGCCAGCAGCCAAGAGCCGACAGGGGAAGAGACCCAGTACTTC,.,TRBJ2-5,TRBD1,TRBV14
CASSPPWQTGNTIYF,TGTGCCAGCTCACCACCGTGGCAAACTGGAAACACCATATATTTT,.,TRBJ1-3,.,TRBV18
CASKGEGGPSRANVLTF,TGTGCCAGTAAGGGGGAGGGTGGACCTTCTAGGGCCAACGTCCTGACTTTC,.,TRBJ2-6,.,TRBV19
CASNHESRLHTEAFF,TGTGCCAGCAACCATGAATCTCGACTCCACACTGAAGCTTTCTTT,.,TRBJ1-1,.,TRBV6-5
CASSARRSPNTEAFF,TGTGCCAGCAGCGCCCGGAGGTCCCCGAACACTGAAGCTTTCTTT,.,TRBJ1-1,.,TRBV11-2
CASSPLPPAPGGPLDTQYF,TGTGCCAGCTCACCGCTCCCGCCTGCGCCGGGAGGGCCGTTAGATACGCAGTATTTT,.,TRBJ2-3,TRBD2,TRBV18
CARKRADNTEAFF,TGTGCCAGAAAGAGGGCAGACAACACTGAAGCTTTCTTT,.,TRBJ1-1,.,TRBV5-3
CASNIPGQVYGYTF,TGTGCCAGCAACATACCGGGACAGGTCTATGGCTACACCTTC,.,TRBJ1-2,TRBD1,TRBV5-6